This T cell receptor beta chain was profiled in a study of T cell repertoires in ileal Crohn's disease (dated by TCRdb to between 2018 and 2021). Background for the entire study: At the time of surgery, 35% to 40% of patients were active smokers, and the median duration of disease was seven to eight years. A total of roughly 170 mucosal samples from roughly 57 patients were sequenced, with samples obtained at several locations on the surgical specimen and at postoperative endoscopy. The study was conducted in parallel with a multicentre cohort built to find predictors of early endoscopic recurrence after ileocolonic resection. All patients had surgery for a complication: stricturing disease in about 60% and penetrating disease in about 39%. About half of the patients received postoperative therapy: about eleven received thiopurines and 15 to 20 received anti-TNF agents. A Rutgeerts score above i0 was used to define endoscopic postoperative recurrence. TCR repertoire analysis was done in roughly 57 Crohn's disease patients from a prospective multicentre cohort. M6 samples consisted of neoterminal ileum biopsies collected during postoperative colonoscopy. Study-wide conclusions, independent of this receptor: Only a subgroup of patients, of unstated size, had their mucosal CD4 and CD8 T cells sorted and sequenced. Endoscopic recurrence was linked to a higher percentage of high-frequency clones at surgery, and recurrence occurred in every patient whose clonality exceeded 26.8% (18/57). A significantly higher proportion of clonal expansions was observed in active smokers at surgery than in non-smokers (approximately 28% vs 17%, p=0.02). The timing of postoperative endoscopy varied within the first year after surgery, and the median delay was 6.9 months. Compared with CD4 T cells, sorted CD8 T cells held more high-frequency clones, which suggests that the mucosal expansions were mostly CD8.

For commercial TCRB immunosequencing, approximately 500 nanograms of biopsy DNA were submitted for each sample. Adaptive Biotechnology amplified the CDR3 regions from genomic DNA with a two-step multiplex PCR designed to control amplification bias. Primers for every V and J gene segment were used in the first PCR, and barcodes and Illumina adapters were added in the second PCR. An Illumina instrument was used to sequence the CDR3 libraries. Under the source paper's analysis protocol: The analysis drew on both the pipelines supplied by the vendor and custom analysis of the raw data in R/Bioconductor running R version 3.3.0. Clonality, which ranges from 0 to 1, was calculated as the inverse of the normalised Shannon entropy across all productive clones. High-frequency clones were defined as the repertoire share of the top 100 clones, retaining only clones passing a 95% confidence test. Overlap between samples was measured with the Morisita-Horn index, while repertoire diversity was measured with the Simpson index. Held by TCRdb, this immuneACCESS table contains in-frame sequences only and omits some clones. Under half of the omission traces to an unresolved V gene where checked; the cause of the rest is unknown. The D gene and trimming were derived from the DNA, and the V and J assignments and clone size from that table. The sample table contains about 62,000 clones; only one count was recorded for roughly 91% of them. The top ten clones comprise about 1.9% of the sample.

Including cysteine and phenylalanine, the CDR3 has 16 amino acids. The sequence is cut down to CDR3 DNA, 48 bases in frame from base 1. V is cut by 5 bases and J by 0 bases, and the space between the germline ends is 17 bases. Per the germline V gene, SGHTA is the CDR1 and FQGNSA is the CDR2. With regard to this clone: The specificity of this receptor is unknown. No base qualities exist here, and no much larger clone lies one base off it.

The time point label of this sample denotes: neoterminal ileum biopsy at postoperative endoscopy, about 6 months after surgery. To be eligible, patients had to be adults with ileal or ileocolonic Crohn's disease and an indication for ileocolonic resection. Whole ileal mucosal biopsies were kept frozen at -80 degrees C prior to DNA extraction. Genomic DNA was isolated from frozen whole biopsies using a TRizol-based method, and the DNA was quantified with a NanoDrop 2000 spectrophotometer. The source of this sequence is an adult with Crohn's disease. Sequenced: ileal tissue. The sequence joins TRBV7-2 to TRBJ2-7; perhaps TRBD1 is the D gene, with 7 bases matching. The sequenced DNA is TGTGCCAGCAGCCGGAGGGCAGGGGGTAGCTCCTACGAGCAGTACTTC. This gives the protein CASSRRAGGSSYEQYF. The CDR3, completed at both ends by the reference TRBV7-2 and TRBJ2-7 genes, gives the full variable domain GAGVSQSPSNKVTEKGKDVELRCDPISGHTALYWYRQSLGQGLEFLIYFQGNSAPDKSGLPSDRFSAERTGGSVSTLTIQRTQQEDSAVYLCASSRRAGGSSYEQYFGPGTRLTVT.